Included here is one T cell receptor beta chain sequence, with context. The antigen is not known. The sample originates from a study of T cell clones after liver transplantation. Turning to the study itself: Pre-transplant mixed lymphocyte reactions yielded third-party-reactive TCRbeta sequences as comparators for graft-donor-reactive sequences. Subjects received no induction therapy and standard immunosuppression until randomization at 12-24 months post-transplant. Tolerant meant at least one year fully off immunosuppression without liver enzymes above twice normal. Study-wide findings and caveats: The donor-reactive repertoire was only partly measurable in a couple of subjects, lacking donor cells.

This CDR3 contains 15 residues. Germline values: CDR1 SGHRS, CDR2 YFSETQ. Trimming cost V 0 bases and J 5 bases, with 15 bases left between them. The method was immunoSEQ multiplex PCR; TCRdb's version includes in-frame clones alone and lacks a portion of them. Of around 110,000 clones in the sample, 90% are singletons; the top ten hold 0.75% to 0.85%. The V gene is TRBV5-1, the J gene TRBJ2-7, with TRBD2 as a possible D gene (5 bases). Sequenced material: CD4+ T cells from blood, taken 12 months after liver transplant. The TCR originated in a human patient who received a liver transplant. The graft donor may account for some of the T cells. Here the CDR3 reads CASSLGGPALNEQYF. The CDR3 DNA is TGCGCCAGCAGCTTGGGAGGGCCTGCCCTTAACGAGCAGTACTTC. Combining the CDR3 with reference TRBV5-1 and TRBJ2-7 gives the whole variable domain KAGVTQTPRYLIKTRGQQVTLSCSPISGHRSVSWYQQTPGQGLQFLFEYFSETQRNKGNFPGRFSGRQFSNSRSEMNVSTLELGDSALYLCASSLGGPALNEQYFGPGTRLTVT.